This T cell receptor beta chain came from a study of T-cell memory formation after mild COVID-19. Study information: TCR clusters were mostly donor specific. Study results and limitations: Researchers found some responding clones in pre-infection memory, a sign that cross-reactive memory joined. What remained unconfirmed was the SARS-CoV-2 specificity of second-wave clones peaking on day 37.

This clonotype has a handful of counts. Its target is unknown. Via MiXCR, TCRdb re-called the 5' RACE reads, giving one row per CDR3 protein. In the table there are about 560,000 distinct CDR3 sequences, less than 25% of which are singletons. V gave up 3 bases and J gave up 0 bases, with 10 bases separating them. From germline, CDR1 is SGDLS and CDR2 YYNGEE. The CDR3 covers 16 residues. This chain joins TRBV9 and TRBJ2-6; D is possibly TRBD1 (6 bases). Sequenced material: PBMCs or a T cell subset sorted from them (not recorded which). The TCR originated in an adult woman who had mild COVID-19 (a few samples of this study predate the infection). Cell type and time point are not known. The CDR3 loop reads CASSAGHSSGANVLTF. For the CDR3, the DNA is TGTGCCAGCAGCGCGGGACACAGCTCTGGGGCCAACGTCCTGACTTTC.